The clone carrying this T cell receptor (beta chain) was seen only a few times. What it binds is unknown. Other DNA sequences in the sample encode the same CDR3. Assay: immunoSEQ multiplex PCR; the TCRdb copy retains only in-frame clones and omits some. The sample yields roughly 2.6 million clones, roughly 92% seen once. Deletions cut 0 bases from V and 0 bases from J, with 8 bases between. The germline CDR1 and CDR2 sequences are GTSNPN and SVGIG (reference sequence). This CDR3 has 14 residues. These data belong to a study of shared clonotypes between healthy human individuals. General study points: With several donors compared, approximately 5.5% of naive CD4 clonotypes were shared. Limited genetic and exposure-history diversity came from having few donors. Clonotypes which were not shared had lower generation probabilities than clonotypes that all four donors shared.

The rearrangement links TRBV30 to TRBJ1-1; the D gene is possibly TRBD1 (6 bases). The TCR was taken from a man aged 18 to 30 in good health. Sequenced: naive CD4+ T cells sorted from blood. Noted subset: CD45RA+ positively selected. DNA of the CDR3: TGTGCCTGGAGTGTAGGGACACTGAACACTGAAGCTTTCTTT. It yields the protein CAWSVGTLNTEAFF.